Listed below are T cell receptor beta chains from one sample, sequenced in a study of early T cells in non-severe SARS-CoV-2 infection. TCRdb ran MiXCR on the 5' RACE reads and lists one entry per CDR3 protein. The sample lists approximately 69,000 distinct CDR3 sequences, approximately 12% occurring once. Material: whole blood. The receptors shown here come from an adult who was a healthcare worker with PCR-confirmed SARS-CoV-2 infection or an uninfected control (not recorded which). The CDR3 runs from the conserved cysteine through the conserved F or W. Fields, in order: CDR3 length, D gene, V gene, clone size, J gene, CDR3 protein, CDR3 DNA. The D gene is left open where the match is weak. The size entry is marked missing in some rows and otherwise reads once, few, many or a size class.

14	.	TRBV7-2	many	TRBJ1-4	CASSLGQAREKLFF	TGTGCCAGCAGCTTAGGGCAGGCTCGGGAAAAACTGTTTTTT
15	.	TRBV4-1	many	TRBJ2-7	CASSQVTEGWCEQYF	TGCGCCAGCAGCCAAGTTACCGAAGGGTGGTGCGAGCAGTACTTC
16	.	TRBV6-5	.	TRBJ2-2	CASSYDPARNTGELFF	TGTGCCAGCAGTTACGATCCAGCGAGGAACACCGGGGAGCTGTTTTTT
14	.	TRBV25-1	.	TRBJ2-3	CASSGWTSTDTQYF	TGTGCCAGCAGTGGATGGACTAGCACAGATACGCAGTATTTT
14	TRBD1	TRBV7-9	many	TRBJ2-2	CASVPGQLTGELFF	TGTGCCAGCGTCCCGGGACAGCTAACCGGGGAGCTGTTTTTT
14	TRBD2	TRBV7-3	many	TRBJ2-5	CASSSSGTQETQYF	TGTGCCAGCAGCTCCAGCGGGACTCAAGAGACCCAGTACTTC
15	.	TRBV4-3	.	TRBJ1-6	CASSHNRVRYSPLHF	TGCGCCAGCAGCCACAACAGGGTGCGCTATTCACCCCTCCACTTT
18	TRBD2	TRBV11-2	many	TRBJ2-4	CASSSPRTSGRSKNIQYF	TGTGCCAGCAGCTCGCCTCGGACTAGCGGGAGAAGCAAAAACATTCAGTACTTC
15	.	TRBV20-1	.	TRBJ2-5	CSADTSRAVQETQYF	TGCAGTGCGGATACTTCCCGGGCTGTTCAAGAGACCCAGTACTTC
14	.	TRBV9	.	TRBJ2-3	CASSVRSVADTQYF	TGTGCCAGCAGCGTTCGTAGTGTTGCAGATACGCAGTATTTT